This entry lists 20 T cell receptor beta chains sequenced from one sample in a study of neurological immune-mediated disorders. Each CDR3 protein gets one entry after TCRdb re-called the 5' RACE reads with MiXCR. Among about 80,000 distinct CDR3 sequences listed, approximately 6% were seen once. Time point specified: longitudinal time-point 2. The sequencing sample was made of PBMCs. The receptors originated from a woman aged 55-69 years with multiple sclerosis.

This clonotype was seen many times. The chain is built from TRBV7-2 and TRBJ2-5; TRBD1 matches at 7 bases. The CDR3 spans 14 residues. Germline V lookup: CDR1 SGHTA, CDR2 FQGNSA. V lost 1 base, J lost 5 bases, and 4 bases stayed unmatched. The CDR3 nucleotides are TGTGCCAGCAGCTTAGGGACAGGCGGCGAGACCCAGTACTTC. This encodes CASSLGTGGETQYF.

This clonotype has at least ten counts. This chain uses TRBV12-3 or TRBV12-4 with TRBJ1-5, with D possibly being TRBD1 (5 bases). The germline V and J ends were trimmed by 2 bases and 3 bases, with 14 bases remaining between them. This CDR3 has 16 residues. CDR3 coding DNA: TGTGCCAGCAGTTTAAGTGGCGGGGCCCCCAATCAGCCCCAGCATTTT. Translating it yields CASSLSGGAPNQPQHF.

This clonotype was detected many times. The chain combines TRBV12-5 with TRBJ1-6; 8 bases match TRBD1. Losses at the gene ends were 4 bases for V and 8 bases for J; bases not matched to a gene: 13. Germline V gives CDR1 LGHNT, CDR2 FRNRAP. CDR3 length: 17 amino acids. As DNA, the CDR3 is TGTGCTAGTGGTTCCGCCGCAGGACAGGGTTTCTATTCACCCCTCCACTTT. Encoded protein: CASGSAAGQGFYSPLHF.

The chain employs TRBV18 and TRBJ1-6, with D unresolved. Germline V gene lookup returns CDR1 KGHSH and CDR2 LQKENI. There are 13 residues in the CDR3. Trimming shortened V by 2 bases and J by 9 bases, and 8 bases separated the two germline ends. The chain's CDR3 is CASSPGLVSPLHF. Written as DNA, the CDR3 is TGTGCCAGCTCACCAGGGTTGGTTTCACCCCTCCACTTT.

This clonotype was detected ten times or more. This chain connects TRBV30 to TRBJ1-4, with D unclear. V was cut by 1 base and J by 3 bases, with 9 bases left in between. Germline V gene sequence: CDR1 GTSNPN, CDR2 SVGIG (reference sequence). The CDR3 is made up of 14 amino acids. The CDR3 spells CAWSAGRSNEKLFF. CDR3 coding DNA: TGTGCCTGGAGTGCGGGTCGCTCTAATGAAAAACTGTTTTTT.

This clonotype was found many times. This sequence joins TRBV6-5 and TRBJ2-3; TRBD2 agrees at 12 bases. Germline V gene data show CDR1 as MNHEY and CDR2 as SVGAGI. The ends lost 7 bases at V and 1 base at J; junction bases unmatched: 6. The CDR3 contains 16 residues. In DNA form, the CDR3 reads TGTGCCAGCAACCGTTGGACTAGCGGGGGCACAGATACGCAGTATTTT. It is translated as CASNRWTSGGTDTQYF.

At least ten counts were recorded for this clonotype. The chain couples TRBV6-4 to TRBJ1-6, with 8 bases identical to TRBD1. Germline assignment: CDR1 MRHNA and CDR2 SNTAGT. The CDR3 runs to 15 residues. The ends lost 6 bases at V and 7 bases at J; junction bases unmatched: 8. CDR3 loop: CASSSPGQVNSPLHF. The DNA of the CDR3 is TGTGCCAGCAGCAGTCCGGGACAGGTGAATTCACCCCTCCACTTT.

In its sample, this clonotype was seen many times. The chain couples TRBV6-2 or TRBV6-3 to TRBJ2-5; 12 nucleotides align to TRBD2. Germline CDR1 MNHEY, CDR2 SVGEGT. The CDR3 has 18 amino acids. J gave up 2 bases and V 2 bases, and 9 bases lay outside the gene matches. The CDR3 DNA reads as TGTGCCAGCAGTTACACCGCCGGACTAGCGGGGACGCAAGAGACCCAGTACTTC. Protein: CASSYTAGLAGTQETQYF.

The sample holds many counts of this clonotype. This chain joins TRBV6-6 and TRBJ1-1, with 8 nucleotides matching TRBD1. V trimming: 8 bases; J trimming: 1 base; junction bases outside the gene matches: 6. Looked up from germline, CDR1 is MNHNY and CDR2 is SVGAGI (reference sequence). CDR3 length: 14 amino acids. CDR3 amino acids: CASGRGQGNTEAFF. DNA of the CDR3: TGTGCCAGCGGCAGGGGGCAAGGGAACACTGAAGCTTTCTTT.

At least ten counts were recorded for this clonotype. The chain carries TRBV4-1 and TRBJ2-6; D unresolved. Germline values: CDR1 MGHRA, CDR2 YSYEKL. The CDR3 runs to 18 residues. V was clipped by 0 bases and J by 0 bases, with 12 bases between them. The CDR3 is CASSQEGQPSSGANVLTF. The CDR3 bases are TGCGCCAGCAGCCAAGAAGGCCAGCCGAGCTCTGGGGCCAACGTCCTGACTTTC.

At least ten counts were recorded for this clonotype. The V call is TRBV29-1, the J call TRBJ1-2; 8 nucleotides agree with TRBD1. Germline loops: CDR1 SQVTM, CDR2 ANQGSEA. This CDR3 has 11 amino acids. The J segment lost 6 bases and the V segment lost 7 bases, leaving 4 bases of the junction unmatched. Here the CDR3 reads CSADRENGYTF. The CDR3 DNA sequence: TGCAGCGCGGACAGGGAAAATGGCTACACCTTC. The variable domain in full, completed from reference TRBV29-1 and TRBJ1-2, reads SAVISQKPSRDICQRGTSLTIQCQVDSQVTMMFWYRQQPGQSLTLIATANQGSEATYESGFVIDKFPISRPNLTFSTLTVSNMSPEDSSIYLCSADRENGYTFGSGTRLTVV.

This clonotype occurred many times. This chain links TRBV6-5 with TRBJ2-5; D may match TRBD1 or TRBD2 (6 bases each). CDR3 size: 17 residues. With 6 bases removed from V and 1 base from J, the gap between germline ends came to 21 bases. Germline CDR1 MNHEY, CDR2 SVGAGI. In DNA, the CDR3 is TGTGCCAGCAGACAGCGTGGGGGGCAGGGAGCCCAAGAGACCCAGTACTTC. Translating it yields CASRQRGGQGAQETQYF.

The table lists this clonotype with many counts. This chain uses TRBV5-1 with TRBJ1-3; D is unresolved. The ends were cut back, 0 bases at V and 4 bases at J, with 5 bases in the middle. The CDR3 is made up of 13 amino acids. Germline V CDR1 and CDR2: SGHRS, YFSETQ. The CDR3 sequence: CASSLVPGNTIYF. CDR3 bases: TGCGCCAGCAGCTTGGTCCCCGGAAACACCATATATTTT. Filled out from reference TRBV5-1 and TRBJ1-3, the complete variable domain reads KAGVTQTPRYLIKTRGQQVTLSCSPISGHRSVSWYQQTPGQGLQFLFEYFSETQRNKGNFPGRFSGRQFSNSRSEMNVSTLELGDSALYLCASSLVPGNTIYFGEGSWLTVV.

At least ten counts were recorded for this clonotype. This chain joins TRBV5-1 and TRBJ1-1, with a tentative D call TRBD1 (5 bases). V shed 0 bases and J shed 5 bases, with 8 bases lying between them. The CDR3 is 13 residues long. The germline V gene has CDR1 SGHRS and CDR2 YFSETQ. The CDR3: CASSLVGATEAFF. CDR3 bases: TGCGCCAGCAGCTTGGTTGGGGCTACTGAAGCTTTCTTT.

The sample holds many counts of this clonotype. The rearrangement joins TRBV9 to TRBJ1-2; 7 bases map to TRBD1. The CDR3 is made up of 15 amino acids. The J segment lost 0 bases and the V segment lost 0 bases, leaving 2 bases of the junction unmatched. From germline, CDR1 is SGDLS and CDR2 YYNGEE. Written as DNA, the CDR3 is TGTGCCAGCAGCGTAGACAGGGGACCTAACTATGGCTACACCTTC. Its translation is CASSVDRGPNYGYTF. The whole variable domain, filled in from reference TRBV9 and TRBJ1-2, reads DSGVTQTPKHLITATGQRVTLRCSPRSGDLSVYWYQQSLDQGLQFLIQYYNGEERAKGNILERFSAQQFPDLHSELNLSSLELGDSALYFCASSVDRGPNYGYTFGSGTRLTVV.

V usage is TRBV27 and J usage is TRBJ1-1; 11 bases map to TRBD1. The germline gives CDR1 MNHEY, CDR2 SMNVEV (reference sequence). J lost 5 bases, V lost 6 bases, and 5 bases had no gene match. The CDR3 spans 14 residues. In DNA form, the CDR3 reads TGTGCCAGCAGCTGGGACAGGGGGTGGACTGAAGCTTTCTTT. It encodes CASSWDRGWTEAFF.

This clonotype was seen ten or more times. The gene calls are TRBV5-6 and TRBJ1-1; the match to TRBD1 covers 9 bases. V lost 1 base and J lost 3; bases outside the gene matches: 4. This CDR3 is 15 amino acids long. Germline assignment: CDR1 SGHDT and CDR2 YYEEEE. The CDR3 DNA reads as TGTGCCAGCAGCTTGCCGGGACAGGGACACACTGAAGCTTTCTTT. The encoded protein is CASSLPGQGHTEAFF.

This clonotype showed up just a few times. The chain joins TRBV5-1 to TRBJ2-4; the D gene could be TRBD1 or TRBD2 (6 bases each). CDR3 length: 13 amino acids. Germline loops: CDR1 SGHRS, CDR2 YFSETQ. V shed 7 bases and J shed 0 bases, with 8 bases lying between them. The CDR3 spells CASRGPAKNIQYF. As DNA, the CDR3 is TGCGCCAGCCGGGGGCCAGCCAAAAACATTCAGTACTTC.

This CDR3 is CASSQEGQGASEQYF. The CDR3 DNA sequence: TGTGCCAGCAGCCAAGAGGGACAGGGGGCTAGCGAGCAGTACTTC. The J gene is TRBJ2-7, the V gene TRBV3-1; 12 bases agree with TRBD1. With V trimmed by 0 bases and J by 6 bases, 3 bases remained unmatched. CDR1 and CDR2 (germline): LGHDT, YNNKEL (reference sequence). This CDR3 has 15 amino acids.

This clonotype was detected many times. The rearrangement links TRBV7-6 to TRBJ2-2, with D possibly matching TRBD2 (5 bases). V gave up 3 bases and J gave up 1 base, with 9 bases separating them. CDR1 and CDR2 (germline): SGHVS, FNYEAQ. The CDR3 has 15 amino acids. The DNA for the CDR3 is TGTGCCAGCAGCTTTACGGGAAAGAACACCGGGGAGCTGTTTTTT. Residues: CASSFTGKNTGELFF.